This TCR beta chain was identified during a study of CD8+CD57+ T cells in acquired aplastic anemia. For the study at large: Average DNA yield from sorted CD4+ and CD8+ cells was approximately 3 ug. Study-wide results and caveats: Overlapping CD8+ CDR3 repertoires of patients and controls contained some 30 shared sequences.

Germline CDR1 SGHTA, CDR2 FQGNSA. The V and J ends lost 2 bases and 12 bases respectively, with 26 bases between them. This CDR3 is 16 amino acids long. This clonotype was seen many times. No antigen is known for it. For CDR3 and TCR beta VDJ profiling, genomic DNA was the template used. MiXCR, applied by TCRdb to the reads, yields one record per CDR3 protein. The sample gives about 190,000 distinct CDR3 sequences, roughly half of which show up once; 15% to 20% is in the top ten. The receptor comes from a human donor in good health, serving as a control. The chain is built from TRBV7-2 and TRBJ2-7, with D possibly matching TRBD2 (7 bases). The sequencing input was sorted CD4+, CD8+, or CD8+CD57+ T cells (not recorded which) from PBMCs. In DNA form, the CDR3 reads TGTGCCAGCAGCTTATCCTCACACCTGTTAGGGGGGGGCCTGTACTTC. Translating gives CASSLSSHLLGGGLYF.